The 14 T cell receptor beta chains in this list originate from one sample, sequenced in a study of regulatory T cells in long-lasting Graves disease. The sample's time point: newly diagnosed GD, antithyroid drugs for less than 3 months. Researchers made the TCR library from RNA that was extracted from PBMCs. CDR3 regions were amplified by Arm-PCR using iRepertoire HTBI primers to build TCR beta libraries. MiXCR was run by TCRdb on the multiplex PCR reads, yielding one entry per CDR3 protein. Among over 200,000 distinct CDR3 sequences listed, 15% to 20% were seen once. This sample also belongs to another study, concerning T cells in Graves' hyperthyroidism and ophthalmopathy.

Sequenced here: peripheral blood mononuclear cells (PBMCs), sampled at new diagnosis, from a patient treated with antithyroid drugs. The source is a woman aged 25 to 39 with Graves disease.

This clonotype has a count of ten or more. The chain is built from TRBV24-1 and TRBJ2-1, with 8 positions matching TRBD1. The CDR3 is 16 residues long. The junction had 6 bases not matched to a gene; V was cut back by 2 bases and J by 4 bases. Germline CDR1 KGHDR, CDR2 SFDVKD. CDR3 amino acids: CATSDSRTGWYNEQFF. DNA of the CDR3: TGTGCCACCAGTGATTCCAGGACAGGGTGGTACAATGAGCAGTTCTTC.

This clonotype was counted ten times or more. The chain has TRBV29-1 and TRBJ2-5; 7 bases are shared with TRBD1. The CDR3 contains 16 residues. V lost 1 base, J lost 5 bases, and 13 bases stayed unmatched. CDR1 is SQVTM and CDR2 is ANQGSEA in the germline V gene. CDR3 amino acids: CSVEVPLYRGEETQYF. In DNA form, the CDR3 reads TGCAGCGTTGAAGTACCCCTCTACAGGGGAGAGGAGACCCAGTACTTC. Together with reference TRBV29-1 and TRBJ2-5, the CDR3 gives the full variable domain: SAVISQKPSRDICQRGTSLTIQCQVDSQVTMMFWYRQQPGQSLTLIATANQGSEATYESGFVIDKFPISRPNLTFSTLTVSNMSPEDSSIYLCSVEVPLYRGEETQYFGPGTRLLVL.

This chain connects TRBV7-9 to TRBJ2-5; either TRBD1 or TRBD2 may fit D (5 bases each). The V gene's germline CDR1 is SEHNR and CDR2 FQNEAQ (reference sequence). V shed 5 bases and J shed 1 base, with 11 bases lying between them. This CDR3 spans 14 amino acids. CDR3 loop: CASSRDGPQETQYF. The CDR3 DNA is TGTGCCAGCAGCCGGGACGGACCCCAAGAGACCCAGTACTTC.

Remarks on this clonotype: A single base separates this from a much larger clone, so it may be a read error. J is TRBJ1-2 and V is TRBV3-1; D is undetermined. The CDR3 length is 15 residues. CDR1 is LGHDT, CDR2 YNNKEL, per germline (reference sequence). CDR3 in DNA: TGTGCCGGCAGCCAAGATGAGGGCAGGAGGGTCGGCTACACCTTC. Protein sequence: CAGSQDEGRRVGYTF.

This clonotype occurred many times. The rearrangement links TRBV9 to TRBJ1-2; a weak D match, TRBD1 (6 bases). CDR1 and CDR2 from the germline V gene are SGDLS and YYNGEE. Trimming stripped 9 bases from V and 7 bases from J, with 16 bases between. The CDR3 contains 12 residues. The CDR3 nucleotides are TGTGCCACCGCGGACAGCGGCGGTGGCTACACCTTC. Protein product: CATADSGGGYTF.

Details on this clonotype: This may be a read error: a much more frequent sequence differs by one nucleotide. V is TRBV3-1 and J is TRBJ2-3; a possible D gene is TRBD2 (5 bases). This CDR3 spans 17 amino acids. V lost 6 bases, J lost 4 bases, and 23 bases lay in between. CDR1 and CDR2 from the germline V gene are LGHDT and YNNKEL (reference sequence). CDR3 coding DNA: TGTGCCAGCAGTTACGCTCCCCCACTAGGTGGCCCAGATACGCAGTATTTT. Translation: CASSYAPPLGGPDTQYF.

This clonotype was counted ten times or more. The V call is TRBV7-9, the J call TRBJ2-5, with 7 bases aligning to TRBD1. The germline CDR1 and CDR2 sequences are SEHNR and FQNEAQ (reference sequence). V shed 2 bases, J shed 2 bases, and the junction held 5 bases outside the gene matches. There are 15 residues in the CDR3. CDR3 in DNA: TGTGCCAGCAGCTTACCCCGGGACAGACAAGAGACCCAGTACTTC. This encodes CASSLPRDRQETQYF.

This chain connects TRBV5-1 to TRBJ2-7, with 8 bases identical to TRBD1. Germline-derived CDR1 and CDR2 are SGHRS and YFSETQ. The CDR3 extends over 15 amino acids. J gave up 2 bases and V 1 base, and 5 bases lay outside the gene matches. This CDR3 is CASSLSGQGAYEQYF. CDR3 sequence (DNA): TGCGCCAGCAGCTTGTCTGGACAGGGAGCCTACGAGCAGTACTTC.

The chain's CDR3 is CASSRLPSPGANVLTF. The CDR3 nucleotides are TGCGCCAGCAGCCGACTCCCTAGTCCTGGGGCCAACGTCCTGACTTTC. The chain employs TRBV4-1 and TRBJ2-6; D not certain. The ends were cut back, 4 bases at V and 2 bases at J, with 12 bases in the middle. This CDR3 comprises 16 residues. Germline V gives CDR1 MGHRA, CDR2 YSYEKL.

On this clonotype: A much larger clone differs from this one at a single base, so this may be a read error. This chain joins TRBV7-6 and TRBJ2-5; 10 bases agree with TRBD2. The J call may be faulty, since TRBJ2-7 better matches the DNA end. Germline-derived CDR1 and CDR2 are SGHVS and FNYEAQ. The CDR3 spans 11 residues. The CDR3 DNA sequence: TGTGCCAGCGCTAGCGGGGGCGAGCAGTACTTC. Protein: CASASGGEQYF.

At least ten counts were recorded for this clonotype. The chain has TRBV3-1 and TRBJ2-7, with D unresolved. The germline CDR1 and CDR2 sequences are LGHDT and YNNKEL (reference sequence). Trimming removed 4 bases at V and 2 bases at J, with 21 bases between. This CDR3 has 17 amino acids. The CDR3 loop is CASSPRPRLDPTYEQYF. DNA of the CDR3: TGTGCCAGCAGCCCAAGACCGCGGTTGGACCCAACCTACGAGCAGTACTTC.

This chain connects TRBV12-3 or TRBV12-4 to TRBJ2-3; 9 nucleotides agree with TRBD2. V lost 7 bases, J lost 1 base, and 12 bases stayed unmatched. CDR3 length equals 17 residues. The CDR3 DNA reads TGTGCCAGCACAGAGCGGGAGGATTGGAGCGGCACAGATACGCAGTATTTT. Translated, it gives CASTEREDWSGTDTQYF.

This clonotype was counted at least ten times. CDR3 loop: CASSPFVTQNTEAFF. CDR3 coding DNA: TGTGCCAGCAGTCCATTTGTCACCCAGAACACTGAAGCTTTCTTT. The rearrangement links TRBV2 to TRBJ1-1; D is undetermined. Trimming left V 5 bases short and J 1 base short, with 14 bases between. CDR1 and CDR2 from the germline V gene are SNHLY and FYNNEI. There are 15 residues in the CDR3.

This clonotype was observed at least ten times. The chain joins TRBV5-6 to TRBJ1-4; D perhaps matches TRBD1 (6 bases). This CDR3 region has 15 residues. V lost 2 bases and J 3 bases, leaving 11 bases between the germline ends. Germline V gene data show CDR1 as SGHDT and CDR2 as YYEEEE. The CDR3 bases are TGTGCCAGCAGCTTTAACAGGGTCGCTAATGAAAAACTGTTTTTT. Protein sequence: CASSFNRVANEKLFF.